The clone carrying this T cell receptor beta chain is a singleton in its sample. The antigen is undetermined. Clones were sequenced by immunoSEQ multiplex PCR, and TCRdb holds only the in-frame ones, with some missing. The sample lists tens of thousands of clones, about 94% occurring once. The data derive from a study of circulating and synovial CD4+ cells in juvenile arthritis. Notes on the study in general: The pathogenic-like versus bulk T cell difference escaped Vbeta family analysis. CPL versus bulk CD4 samples: T cell genome counts differed by at least an order of magnitude. Deeper sequencing increased measured overlap with synovial clonotypes. These repertoires were less diverse than bulk blood CD4 repertoires.

Trimming left V 2 bases short and J 4 bases short, with 15 bases between. CDR3 size: 16 residues. Germline values: CDR1 MGHRA, CDR2 YSYEKL. The sequence was obtained from a human donor with juvenile idiopathic arthritis. The chain combines TRBV4-1 with TRBJ2-4; the D gene is possibly TRBD2 (5 bases). Sequencing input: CD4+ T cells from blood. CDR3 region: CASSQPDSQLKNIQYF. DNA for the CDR3: TGCGCCAGCAGCCAACCGGACTCCCAGCTTAAAAACATTCAGTACTTC.